This TCR beta chain was documented in a study of radiation and T cells in renal cell carcinoma. Germline CDR1 and CDR2: MNHNY and SVGAGI (reference sequence). The CDR3 loop spans 14 amino acids. Trimming pared 11 bases from V and 2 bases from J, leaving 18 bases between. Of note for this clone: Its antigen is currently unknown.

Time point of the sample: baseline pretreatment blood. As to treatment: 15 Gy SBRT to primary tumor, nephrectomy 4 weeks later. Clear cell pathology was present in this patient's renal cell carcinoma. Broader study findings: Baseline intratumoral clonotype presence is unknown without pretreatment biopsies.

TCRdb's copy holds only in-frame clones and misses some; the assay was immunoSEQ multiplex PCR. The table includes more than 140,000 clones, around four fifths detected once. The sample here was blood, taken from a patient whose treatment included radiotherapy and nephrectomy. V usage is TRBV6-6 and J usage is TRBJ1-2; D may be TRBD1 (6 bases). This TCR was sampled from a woman aged 50 to 60 with renal cell carcinoma. In DNA, the CDR3 is TGTGCCGAAAGTAGGGGACACCAGAACTATGGCTACACCTTC. It yields the protein CAESRGHQNYGYTF.